Sequencing of this T cell receptor (beta chain) was carried out in a study of regulatory T cells in long-lasting Graves disease. Whole-study results and caveats: Relative to newly diagnosed Graves' patients, persistent ones had lower TCR diversity.

The CDR3 totals 13 residues. V trimming: 3 bases; J trimming: 6 bases; junction bases outside the gene matches: 6. Germline CDR1 is DFQATT and CDR2 is SNEGSKA (reference sequence). Assembly of TCR beta libraries relied on iRepertoire HTBI primers together with Arm-PCR of CDR3 regions. Using its own MiXCR run on the multiplex PCR reads, TCRdb lists one record per CDR3 protein. The repertoire holds approximately 400,000 distinct CDR3 sequences, with approximately 16% as singletons. The time point is: newly diagnosed GD, antithyroid drugs for less than 3 months. PBMC RNA served as the TCR library source. On this clonotype: Its antigen is currently unknown.

The same sample was also used in a study of T cells in Graves' hyperthyroidism and ophthalmopathy. That investigation notes: Hyperthyroidism was newly diagnosed in patients aged 18 to 65 (duration under 2 months). First-round RT-PCR with HTBI primers amplified the TCR CDR3 region. It was a median approximately 6 months before onset that the model predicted ophthalmopathy.

This material consisted of peripheral blood mononuclear cells (PBMCs), taken at new diagnosis, from a patient treated with antithyroid drugs. This TCR came from a middle-aged woman with Graves disease. The rearrangement uses TRBV20-1 and TRBJ2-3, with 7 bases that match TRBD1. The CDR3 nucleotides are TGCAGTGCTAGGACAGGGCGGACGGATACGCAGTATTTT. It specifies CSARTGRTDTQYF.